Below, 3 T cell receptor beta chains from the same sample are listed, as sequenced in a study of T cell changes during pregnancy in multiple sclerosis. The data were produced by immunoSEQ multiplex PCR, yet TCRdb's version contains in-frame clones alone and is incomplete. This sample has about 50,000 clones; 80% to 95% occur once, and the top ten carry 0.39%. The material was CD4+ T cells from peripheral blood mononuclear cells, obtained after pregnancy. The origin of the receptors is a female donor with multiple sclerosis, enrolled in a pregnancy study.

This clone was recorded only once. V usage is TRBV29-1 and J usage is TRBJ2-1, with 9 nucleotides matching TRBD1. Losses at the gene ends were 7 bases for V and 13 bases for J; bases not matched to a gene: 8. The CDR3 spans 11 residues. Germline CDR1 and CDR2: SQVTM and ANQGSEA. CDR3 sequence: CSAGTTGGQFF. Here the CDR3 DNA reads TGCAGCGCCGGGACCACAGGGGGCCAGTTCTTC.

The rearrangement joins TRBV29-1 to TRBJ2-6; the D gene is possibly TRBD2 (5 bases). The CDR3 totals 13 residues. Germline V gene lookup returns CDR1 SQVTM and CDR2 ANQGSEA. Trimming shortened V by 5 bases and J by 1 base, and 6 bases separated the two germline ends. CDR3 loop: CSVRDSGANVLTF. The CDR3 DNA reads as TGCAGCGTTCGGGATTCTGGGGCCAACGTCCTGACTTTC.

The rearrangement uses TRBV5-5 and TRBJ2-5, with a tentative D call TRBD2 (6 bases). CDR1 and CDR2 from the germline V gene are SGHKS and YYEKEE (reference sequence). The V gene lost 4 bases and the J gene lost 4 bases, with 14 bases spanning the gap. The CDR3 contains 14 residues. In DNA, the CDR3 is TGTGCCAGCAGCCGGGAGATATTTGGAGAGACCCAGTACTTC. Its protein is CASSREIFGETQYF.